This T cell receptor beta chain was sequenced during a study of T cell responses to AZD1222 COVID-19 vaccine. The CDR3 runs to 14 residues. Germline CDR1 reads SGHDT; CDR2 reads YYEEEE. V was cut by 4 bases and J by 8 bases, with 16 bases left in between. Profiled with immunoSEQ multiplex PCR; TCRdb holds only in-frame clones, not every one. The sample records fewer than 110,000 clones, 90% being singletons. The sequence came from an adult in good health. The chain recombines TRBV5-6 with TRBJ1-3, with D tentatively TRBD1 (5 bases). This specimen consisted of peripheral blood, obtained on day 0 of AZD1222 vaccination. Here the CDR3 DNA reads TGTGCCAGCAGCCCGGGGCGTATTGGTGACACCATATATTTT. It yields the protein CASSPGRIGDTIYF. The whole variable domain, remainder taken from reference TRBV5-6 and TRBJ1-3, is DAGVTQSPTHLIKTRGQQVTLRCSPKSGHDTVSWYQQALGQGPQFIFQYYEEEERQRGNFPDRFSGHQFPNYSSELNVNALLLGDSALYLCASSPGRIGDTIYFGEGSWLTVV.